This TCR beta chain was captured by sequencing in a study of T cells in Graves' hyperthyroidism and ophthalmopathy. Study-wide results and limits: In the analysis, a 13 V-J model separated ophthalmopathy from stable hyperthyroidism.

Hyperthyroidism had been newly diagnosed in patients aged 18 to 65, and its duration was under 2 months. The study based diagnoses on clinical symptoms, serum thyroxine and TRAb, thyroid ultrasound and orbital computed tomography. This clonotype was seen many times. Antigen: not known. V was cut by 2 bases and J by 5 bases, with 12 bases left in between. Germline loops: CDR1 MNHEY, CDR2 SVGAGI. The CDR3 runs to 14 residues. From RNA transcripts, TCR beta CDR3 regions were amplified. Researchers ran a first-round RT-PCR on the TCR CDR3 using the HTBI primer set. TCRdb independently ran MiXCR on the multiplex PCR reads; one entry per CDR3 protein. The table has approximately 400,000 distinct CDR3 sequences, approximately 19% seen once.

Material for sequencing was blood. The TCR sequence derives from a woman aged 18-29 years with Graves' hyperthyroidism. The genes are TRBV6-5 and TRBJ2-5; D is possibly TRBD2 (6 bases). The CDR3 is CASSYGPAGETQYF. The CDR3, as DNA: TGTGCCAGCAGTTACGGACCGGCGGGGGAGACCCAGTACTTC.